This T cell receptor beta chain appears in the sequencing data of a study of T cell repertoires in cytomegalovirus infection. Study context: Public TCR beta signatures provided an indication of both CMV infection and a matching HLA type.

TCRdb called the reads again in MiXCR, with one record for every CDR3 protein. The sample records around 450,000 distinct CDR3 sequences, roughly 31% being singletons. Germline values: CDR1 SGHAT, CDR2 FQNNGV. V lost 5 bases and J lost 8, with 12 bases in between. The length of the CDR3 is 12 residues. Sequenced material: PBMCs. The TCR comes from a human donor in good health (CMV status not recorded). Some clones in this sample may be carry-over from other donors' samples. The J gene is TRBJ1-1, the V gene TRBV11-2; D ambiguous. CDR3 loop: CASSHESLEAFF. In DNA, the CDR3 is TGTGCCAGCAGCCACGAGTCACTCGAAGCTTTCTTT. Based on the CDR3 plus reference TRBV11-2 and TRBJ1-1, the full variable domain is EAGVAQSPRYKIIEKRQSVAFWCNPISGHATLYWYQQILGQGPKLLIQFQNNGVVDDSQLPKDRFSAERLKGVDSTLKIQPAKLEDSAVYLCASSHESLEAFFGQGTRLTVV.